The 6 T cell receptor beta chains presented below share a single source sample, sequenced in a study of CD8 T cells in ankylosing spondylitis. From the 5' RACE reads, TCRdb called clonotypes with MiXCR, one entry per CDR3 protein. The repertoire holds some 200,000 distinct CDR3 sequences, with about 13% as singletons. The sequencing input was blood, either unsorted or a sorted T cell fraction (not recorded which). These receptors all come from a male donor with ankylosing spondylitis or in good health (not recorded which).

This clonotype has just a few counts. The chain joins TRBV24-1 to TRBJ2-7; 8 nucleotides agree with TRBD2. V shed 9 bases and J 1 base; nucleotides not matched to a gene: 7. The CDR3 sequence is 14 residues long. The germline CDR1 and CDR2 sequences are KGHDR and SFDVKD. The CDR3: CATLTGGDSYEQYF. The DNA for the CDR3 is TGTGCCACCCTTACGGGAGGGGATTCCTACGAGCAGTACTTC.

This chain links TRBV29-1 with TRBJ1-2; TRBD1 is a possible D gene (6 bases). This CDR3 is 14 amino acids long. Germline CDR1 and CDR2: SQVTM and ANQGSEA. V lost 7 bases and J 4 bases, leaving 19 bases between the germline ends. The CDR3 nucleotides are TGCAGCGCTGAGGCCCCCGGGACACGCTATGGCTACACCTTC. Encoded protein: CSAEAPGTRYGYTF.

The chain uses TRBV5-4 and TRBJ1-1; D may be TRBD1 (5 bases). Germline V lookup: CDR1 SGHNT, CDR2 YYREEE (reference sequence). The V end was cut by 0 bases, the J end by 4 bases, with 10 bases between. CDR3 length: 14 amino acids. The CDR3 here is CASSLEVGGTEAFF. The CDR3, as DNA: TGTGCCAGCAGCTTGGAGGTGGGGGGCACTGAAGCTTTCTTT.

This clonotype was seen more than once but under ten times. The V call is TRBV20-1, the J call TRBJ2-7, with D perhaps TRBD2 (5 bases). In germline, CDR1 is DFQATT, CDR2 SNEGSKA (reference sequence). This CDR3 has 12 amino acids. Between the trimmed V and J ends, which lost 1 base and 3 bases, there was a span of 7 bases. The CDR3 here is CSARGGSYEQYF. CDR3 nucleotide sequence: TGCAGTGCTAGAGGTGGGAGCTACGAGCAGTACTTC.

This clonotype was observed at least ten times. V gene TRBV5-1 combines with J gene TRBJ2-1, with D maybe TRBD2 (6 bases). Between the trimmed V and J ends, which lost 4 bases and 4 bases, there was a span of 18 bases. Germline V CDR1 and CDR2: SGHRS, YFSETQ. The CDR3 covers 16 residues. The DNA of the CDR3 is TGCGCCAGCAGCCCGAAATCCTGGGGGGATTACAATGAGCAGTTCTTC. Its translation: CASSPKSWGDYNEQFF.

This clonotype was counted between two and nine times. V and J are TRBV7-9 and TRBJ2-7, with 9 bases lining up with TRBD1. This CDR3 has 17 amino acids. Germline values: CDR1 SEHNR, CDR2 FQNEAQ (reference sequence). J gave up 3 bases and V 5 bases, and 14 bases lay outside the gene matches. CDR3 nucleotides: TGTGCCAGCAGCCCCCTTCGTGTTGGGACAGGGAGCTACGAGCAGTACTTC. It specifies CASSPLRVGTGSYEQYF.